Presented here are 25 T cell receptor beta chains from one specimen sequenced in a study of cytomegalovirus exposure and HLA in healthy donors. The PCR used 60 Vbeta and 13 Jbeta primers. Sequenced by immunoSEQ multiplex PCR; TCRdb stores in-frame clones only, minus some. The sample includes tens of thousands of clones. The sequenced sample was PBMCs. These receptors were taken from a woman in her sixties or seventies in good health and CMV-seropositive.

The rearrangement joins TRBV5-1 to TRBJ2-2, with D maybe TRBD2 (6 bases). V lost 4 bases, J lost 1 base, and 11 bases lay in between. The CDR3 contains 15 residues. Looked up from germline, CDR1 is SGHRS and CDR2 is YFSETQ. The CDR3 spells CASSGLGGNTGELFF. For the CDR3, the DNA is TGCGCCAGCAGCGGCCTGGGAGGGAACACCGGGGAGCTGTTTTTT.

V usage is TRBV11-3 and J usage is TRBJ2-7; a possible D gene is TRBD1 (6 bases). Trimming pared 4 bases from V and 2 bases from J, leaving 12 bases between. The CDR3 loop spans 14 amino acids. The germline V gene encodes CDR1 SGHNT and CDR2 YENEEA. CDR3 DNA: TGTGCCAGCAGCTCCCGGGACAAGACCTACGAGCAGTACTTC. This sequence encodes CASSSRDKTYEQYF.

In DNA form, the CDR3 reads TGCGCCAGCAGCCAAGGCAAGGGGCGGGGGACAGATACGCAGTATTTT. Translation: CASSQGKGRGTDTQYF. This chain links TRBV4-3 with TRBJ2-3; 7 bases line up with TRBD2. V shed 1 base and J 3 bases; nucleotides not matched to a gene: 7. The CDR3 consists of 16 residues. Looked up from germline, CDR1 is LGHNA and CDR2 is YSLEER.

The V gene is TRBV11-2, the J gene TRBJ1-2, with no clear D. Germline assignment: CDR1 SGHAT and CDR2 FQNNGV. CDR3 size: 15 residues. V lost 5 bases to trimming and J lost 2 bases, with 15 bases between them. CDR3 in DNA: TGTGCCAGCAGCCCGACCCCAGGCTCGAACTATGGCTACACCTTC. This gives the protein CASSPTPGSNYGYTF.

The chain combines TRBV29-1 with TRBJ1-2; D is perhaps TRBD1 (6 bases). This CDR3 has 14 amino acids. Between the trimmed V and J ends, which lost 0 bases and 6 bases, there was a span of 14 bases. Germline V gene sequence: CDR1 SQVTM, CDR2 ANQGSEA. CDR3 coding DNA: TGCAGCGTTGAAGATCGTGGGGGCCCGGATGGCTACACCTTC. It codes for CSVEDRGGPDGYTF.

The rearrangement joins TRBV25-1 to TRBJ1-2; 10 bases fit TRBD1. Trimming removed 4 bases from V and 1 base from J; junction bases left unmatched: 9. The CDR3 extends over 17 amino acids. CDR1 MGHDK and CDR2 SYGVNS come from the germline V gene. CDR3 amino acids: CASSAGTGEGLNYGYTF. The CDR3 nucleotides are TGTGCCAGCAGTGCAGGGACAGGGGAAGGGCTTAACTATGGCTACACCTTC.

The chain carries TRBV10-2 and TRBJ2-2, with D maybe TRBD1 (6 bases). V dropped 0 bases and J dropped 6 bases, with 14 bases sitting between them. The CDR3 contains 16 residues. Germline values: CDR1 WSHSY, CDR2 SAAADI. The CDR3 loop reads CASSESTGMGPGELFF. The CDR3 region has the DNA TGCGCCAGCAGTGAGTCTACAGGGATGGGTCCCGGGGAGCTGTTTTTT.

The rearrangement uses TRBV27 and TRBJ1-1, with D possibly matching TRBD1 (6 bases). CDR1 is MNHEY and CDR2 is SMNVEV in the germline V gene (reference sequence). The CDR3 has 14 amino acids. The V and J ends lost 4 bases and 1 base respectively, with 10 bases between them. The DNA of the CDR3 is TGTGCCAGCAGTTATCGACAGGAGAACACTGAAGCTTTCTTT. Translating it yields CASSYRQENTEAFF.

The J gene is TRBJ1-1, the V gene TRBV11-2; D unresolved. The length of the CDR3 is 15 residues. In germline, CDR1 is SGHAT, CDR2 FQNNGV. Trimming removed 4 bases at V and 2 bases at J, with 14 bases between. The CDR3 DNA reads TGTGCCAGCAGCTACGCGGAAGGTTCTAACACTGAAGCTTTCTTT. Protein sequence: CASSYAEGSNTEAFF.

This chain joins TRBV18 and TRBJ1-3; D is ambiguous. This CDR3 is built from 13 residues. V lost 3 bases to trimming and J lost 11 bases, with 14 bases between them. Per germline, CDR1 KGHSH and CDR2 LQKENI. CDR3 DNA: TGTGCCAGCTCACCGGGCCGAGGGAATCCCATATATTTT. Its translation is CASSPGRGNPIYF.

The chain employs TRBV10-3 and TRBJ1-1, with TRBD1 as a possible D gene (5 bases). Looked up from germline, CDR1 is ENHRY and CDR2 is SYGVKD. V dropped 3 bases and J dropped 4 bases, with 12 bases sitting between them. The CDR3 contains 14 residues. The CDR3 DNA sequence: TGTGCCATCAGTGAATCGGGGGGTATCACTGAAGCTTTCTTT. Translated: CAISESGGITEAFF.

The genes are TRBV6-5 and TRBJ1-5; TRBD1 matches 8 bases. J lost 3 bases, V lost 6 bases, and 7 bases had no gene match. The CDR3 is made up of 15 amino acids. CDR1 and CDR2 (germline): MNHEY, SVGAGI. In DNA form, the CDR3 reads TGTGCCAGCAGCCGGGGACAGGACAACAATCAGCCCCAGCATTTT. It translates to CASSRGQDNNQPQHF.

Here the CDR3 DNA reads TGCGCCAGCAGCCAAGACTGGGGGGTCAATACTGAAGCTTTCTTT. Residues: CASSQDWGVNTEAFF. The chain uses TRBV4-3 and TRBJ1-1, with TRBD1 as a possible D gene (5 bases). The CDR3 loop spans 15 amino acids. The V and J ends lost 0 bases and 5 bases respectively, with 13 bases between them. From germline, CDR1 is LGHNA and CDR2 YSLEER.

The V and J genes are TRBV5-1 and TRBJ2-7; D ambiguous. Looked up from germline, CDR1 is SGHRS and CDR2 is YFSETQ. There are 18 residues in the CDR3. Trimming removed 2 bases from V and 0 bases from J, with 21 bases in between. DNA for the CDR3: TGCGCCAGCAGCTTAGAAATGGCCAGCGATTACTACTCCTACGAGCAGTACTTC. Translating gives CASSLEMASDYYSYEQYF.

CDR3 sequence: CAISVGQGANGYTF. The CDR3 bases are TGTGCCATCAGTGTTGGACAGGGGGCGAATGGCTACACCTTC. This chain connects TRBV10-3 to TRBJ1-2; 11 positions agree with TRBD1. V was clipped by 4 bases and J by 6 bases; unmatched bases: 4. Germline V gene sequence: CDR1 ENHRY, CDR2 SYGVKD. This CDR3 is built from 14 residues.

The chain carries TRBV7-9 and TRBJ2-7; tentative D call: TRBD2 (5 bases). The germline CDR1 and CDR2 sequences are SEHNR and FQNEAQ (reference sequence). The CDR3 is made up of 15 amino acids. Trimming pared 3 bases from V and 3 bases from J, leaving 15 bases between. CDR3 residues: CASSFRESAVYEQYF. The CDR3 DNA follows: TGTGCCAGCAGCTTCCGGGAAAGTGCGGTCTACGAGCAGTACTTC.

The CDR3 spells CASSLDGAYEQYF. CDR3 coding DNA: TGCGCCAGCAGCTTGGACGGAGCCTACGAGCAGTACTTC. The V gene is TRBV5-1, the J gene TRBJ2-7; D unclear. Germline V gives CDR1 SGHRS, CDR2 YFSETQ. V gave up 0 bases and J gave up 2 bases, with 6 bases separating them. This CDR3 is 13 amino acids long.

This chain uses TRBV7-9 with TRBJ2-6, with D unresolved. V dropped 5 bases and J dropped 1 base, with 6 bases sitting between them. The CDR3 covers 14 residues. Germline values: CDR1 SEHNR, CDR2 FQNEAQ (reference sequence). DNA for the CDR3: TGTGCCAGCAGCCTTATGTCTGGGGCCAACGTCCTGACTTTC. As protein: CASSLMSGANVLTF.

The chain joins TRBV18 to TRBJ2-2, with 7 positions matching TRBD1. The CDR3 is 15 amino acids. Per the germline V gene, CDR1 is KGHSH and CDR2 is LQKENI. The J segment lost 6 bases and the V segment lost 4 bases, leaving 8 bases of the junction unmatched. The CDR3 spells CASSQQQGIAGELFF. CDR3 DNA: TGTGCCAGCTCACAACAACAGGGGATCGCCGGGGAGCTGTTTTTT.

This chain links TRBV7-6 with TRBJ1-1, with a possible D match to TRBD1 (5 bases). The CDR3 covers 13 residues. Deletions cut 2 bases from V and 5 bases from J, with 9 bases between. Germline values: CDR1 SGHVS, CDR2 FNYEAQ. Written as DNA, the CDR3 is TGTGCCAGCAGCTTATCCGGGGGAACTGAAGCTTTCTTT. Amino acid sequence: CASSLSGGTEAFF.

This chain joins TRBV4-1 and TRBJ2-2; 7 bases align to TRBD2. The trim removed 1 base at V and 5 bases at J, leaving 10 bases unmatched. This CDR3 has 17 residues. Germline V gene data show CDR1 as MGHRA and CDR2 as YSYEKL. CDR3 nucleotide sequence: TGCGCCAGCAGCCAAGTCAACGCAGGAGCGGGGACCGGGGAGCTGTTTTTT. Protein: CASSQVNAGAGTGELFF.

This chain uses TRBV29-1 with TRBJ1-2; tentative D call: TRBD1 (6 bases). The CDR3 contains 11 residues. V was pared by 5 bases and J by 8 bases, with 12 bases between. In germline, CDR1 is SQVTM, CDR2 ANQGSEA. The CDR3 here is CSVHNREGYTF. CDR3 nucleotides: TGCAGCGTTCATAACAGGGAGGGCTACACCTTC.

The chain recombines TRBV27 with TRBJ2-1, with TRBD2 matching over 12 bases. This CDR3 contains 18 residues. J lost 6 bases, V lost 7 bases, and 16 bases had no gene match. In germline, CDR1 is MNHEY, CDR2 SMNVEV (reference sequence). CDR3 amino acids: CASTPRGLAGGSTNEQFF. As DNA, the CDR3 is TGTGCCAGCACCCCCAGGGGGCTAGCGGGGGGGAGTACCAATGAGCAGTTCTTC.

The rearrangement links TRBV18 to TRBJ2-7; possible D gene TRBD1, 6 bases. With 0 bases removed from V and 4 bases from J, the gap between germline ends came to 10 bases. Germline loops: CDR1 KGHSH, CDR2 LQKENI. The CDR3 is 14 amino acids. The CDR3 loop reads CASSPPLTGYEQYF. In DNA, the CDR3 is TGTGCCAGCTCACCACCGTTGACAGGTTACGAGCAGTACTTC.

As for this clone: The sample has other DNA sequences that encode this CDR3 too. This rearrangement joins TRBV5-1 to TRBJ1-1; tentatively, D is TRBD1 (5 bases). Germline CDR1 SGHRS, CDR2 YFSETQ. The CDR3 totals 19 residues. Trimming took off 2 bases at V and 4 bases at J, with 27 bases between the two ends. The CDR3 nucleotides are TGCGCCAGCAGCTTAGGGGAATTCCAGATAGGACCCCGTGGCACTGAAGCTTTCTTT. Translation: CASSLGEFQIGPRGTEAFF.